The clone carrying this TCR beta chain was counted many times. Its cognate antigen is unknown. By quantitative 5'-RACE with molecular barcodes, the TCR beta libraries were made. MiXCR, applied by TCRdb to the 5' RACE reads, yields one record per CDR3 protein. The sample holds around 490,000 distinct CDR3 sequences, approximately 5% seen once. The entry originates in a study of CD8 T cells in ankylosing spondylitis. General study findings and limits: Disease-linked clones proved CD8+ and comparatively uncommon in peripheral blood. Reactive arthritis synovial fluid and blood previously showed some of these motif variants. Seven to nine highly homologous variants formed a TCR beta motif that appeared characteristic of ankylosing spondylitis blood. The study looked at matched synovial fluid samples from ankylosing spondylitis patients. Disease-linked clones were reported to be significantly enriched there.

This CDR3 is 15 amino acids long. V was pared by 5 bases and J by 4 bases, with 10 bases of the junction left unmatched. Looked up from germline, CDR1 is SQVTM and CDR2 is ANQGSEA. The chain links TRBV29-1 to TRBJ2-2; 7 bases agree with TRBD1. This TCR was recovered from a male donor with ankylosing spondylitis. The sequencing input was blood, either unsorted or a sorted T cell fraction (not recorded which). CDR3 residues: CSVLGGAASTGELFF. DNA of the CDR3: TGCAGCGTTTTAGGGGGCGCGGCGTCCACCGGGGAGCTGTTTTTT.